This TCR beta chain was obtained from a study of control samples from healthy donors and cancer patients. TCRdb's table, derived via immunoSEQ multiplex PCR, lists solely in-frame clones and lacks some. This sample carries around 110,000 clones, 80% to 90% of them seen once, and the ten largest clones take about 1.1%. The CDR3 contains 14 residues. V was pared by 5 bases and J by 10 bases, with 8 bases of the junction left unmatched. Germline V CDR1 and CDR2: KGHSH, LQKENI. The sequencing input was PBMCs. The TCR sequence derives from a woman in her fifties or sixties with colorectal cancer. The V gene is TRBV18, the J gene TRBJ1-6; 7 positions match TRBD1. CDR3 amino acids: CASSEDRAASPLHF. Here the CDR3 DNA reads TGTGCCAGCTCAGAAGACAGGGCTGCCTCACCCCTCCACTTT.